This paragraph covers one TCR beta chain sequence. This entry belongs to a study of blood T cell repertoires in COVID-19. The overall study: T cells, B-cell-depleted T cells, or PBMCs provided the cDNA or gDNA that served as material.

V was trimmed by 0 bases and J by 3 bases, leaving 6 bases between them. Germline V gene data show CDR1 as SGHKS and CDR2 as YYEKEE (reference sequence). This CDR3 region has 13 residues. Sequencing used immunoSEQ multiplex PCR; TCRdb keeps in-frame clones, though not all of them. This sample carries about 270,000 clones, approximately 90% of them seen once, and the ten largest clones take about 3%. The origin of this receptor is a man aged 35 to 55 who had been exposed to COVID-19. Sequenced material: PBMCs or T cells enriched from blood (not recorded which). This rearrangement joins TRBV5-5 to TRBJ1-1; D is unresolved. DNA of the CDR3: TGTGCCAGCAGCTTGGTTTCGGACACTGAAGCTTTCTTT. Encoded protein: CASSLVSDTEAFF.